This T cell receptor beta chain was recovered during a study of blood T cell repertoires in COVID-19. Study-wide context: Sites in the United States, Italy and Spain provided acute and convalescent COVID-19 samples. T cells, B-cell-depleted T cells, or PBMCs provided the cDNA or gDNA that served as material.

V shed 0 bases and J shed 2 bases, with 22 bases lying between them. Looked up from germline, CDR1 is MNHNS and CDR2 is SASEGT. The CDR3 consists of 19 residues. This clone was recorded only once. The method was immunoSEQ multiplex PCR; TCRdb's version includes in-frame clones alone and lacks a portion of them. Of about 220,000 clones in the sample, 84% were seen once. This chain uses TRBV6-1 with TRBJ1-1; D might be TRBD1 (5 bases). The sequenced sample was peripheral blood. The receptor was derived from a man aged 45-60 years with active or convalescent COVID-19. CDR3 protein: CASSEARVEFWASNTEAFF. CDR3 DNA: TGTGCCAGCAGTGAAGCCAGGGTGGAGTTTTGGGCGTCCAACACTGAAGCTTTCTTT.